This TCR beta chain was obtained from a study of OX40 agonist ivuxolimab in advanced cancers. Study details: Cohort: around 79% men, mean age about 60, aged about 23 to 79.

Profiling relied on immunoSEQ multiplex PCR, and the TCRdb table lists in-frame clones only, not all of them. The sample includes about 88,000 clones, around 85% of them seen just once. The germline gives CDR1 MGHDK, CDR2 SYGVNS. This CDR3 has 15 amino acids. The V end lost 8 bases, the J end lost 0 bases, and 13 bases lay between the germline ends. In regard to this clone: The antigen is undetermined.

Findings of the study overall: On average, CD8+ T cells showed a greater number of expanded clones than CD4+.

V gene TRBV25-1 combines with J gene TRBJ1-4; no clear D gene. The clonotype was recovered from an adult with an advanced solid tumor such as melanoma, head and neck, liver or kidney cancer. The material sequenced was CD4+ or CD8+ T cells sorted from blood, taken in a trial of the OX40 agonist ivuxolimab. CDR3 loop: CASSRRTATNEKLFF. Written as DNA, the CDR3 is TGTGCCAGCTCCCGTAGGACCGCAACTAATGAAAAACTGTTTTTT.